One and the same sample provided the 10 T cell receptor beta chains below, sequenced in a study of lymphopenia after photon versus proton radiotherapy. TCRdb's copy holds only in-frame clones and misses some; the assay was immunoSEQ multiplex PCR. The table lists roughly 36,000 clones, approximately 87% of them singletons. The material sequenced was peripheral blood, taken from a patient treated with photon-based radiotherapy. All receptors derive from a woman aged 45 to 65 with pancreatic cancer.

This clone was detected once. V usage is TRBV7-3 and J usage is TRBJ2-2; D is unresolved. Per germline, CDR1 SGHTA and CDR2 FQGTGA. This CDR3 region has 12 residues. The V end was cut by 7 bases, the J end by 5 bases, with 8 bases between. This CDR3 reads CASTIGTGELFF. In nucleotides, the CDR3 is TGTGCCAGCACTATTGGGACCGGGGAGCTGTTTTTT.

This sequence joins TRBV19 and TRBJ2-5; the match to TRBD2 covers 11 bases. V lost 5 bases, J lost 2 bases, and 4 bases stayed unmatched. The CDR3 consists of 15 residues. Germline V gives CDR1 LNHDA, CDR2 SQIVND (reference sequence). CDR3 sequence reads: CASSSSGRQQETQYF. Written as DNA, the CDR3 is TGTGCCAGTAGTTCTAGCGGGAGGCAACAAGAGACCCAGTACTTC.

The chain is built from TRBV15 and TRBJ1-1; D gene uncertain. The CDR3 sequence is 16 residues long. Germline V CDR1 and CDR2: LNHNV, YYDKDF (reference sequence). Trimming removed 0 bases from V and 0 bases from J, with 11 bases in between. The CDR3 loop reads CATSREAEQLNTEAFF. CDR3 nucleotides: TGTGCCACCAGCAGAGAAGCGGAACAGCTGAACACTGAAGCTTTCTTT.

The chain couples TRBV25-1 to TRBJ2-3; the D is unclear. This CDR3 contains 13 residues. Trimming stripped 3 bases from V and 1 base from J, with 5 bases between. Germline CDR1 is MGHDK and CDR2 is SYGVNS. The CDR3 DNA sequence: TGTGCCAGCAGTGATCTTGGCACAGATACGCAGTATTTT. It specifies CASSDLGTDTQYF.

This clone was picked up a small number of times. V is TRBV27 and J is TRBJ2-7; 9 bases agree with TRBD1. Germline CDR1 and CDR2: MNHEY and SMNVEV (reference sequence). This CDR3 region has 15 residues. J gave up 1 base and V 5 bases, and 6 bases lay outside the gene matches. CDR3 coding DNA: TGTGCCAGCAGTGGGGGACAGGGCCGGTCCTACGAGCAGTACTTC. Its protein product is CASSGGQGRSYEQYF.

This clone came up once. The chain is built from TRBV9 and TRBJ2-1, with TRBD2 identical over 8 bases. This CDR3 region has 15 residues. From germline, CDR1 is SGDLS and CDR2 YYNGEE. Trimming at V came to 3 bases and at J to 6 bases, leaving 8 bases not matched to a gene. As DNA, the CDR3 is TGTGCCAGCAGCGCCGGGACTAGTAGGGGCAATGAGCAGTTCTTC. It codes for CASSAGTSRGNEQFF.

The chain joins TRBV6-5 to TRBJ1-4; the D is unclear. Deletions cut 0 bases from V and 3 bases from J, with 5 bases between. The CDR3 covers 14 residues. The germline gives CDR1 MNHEY, CDR2 SVGAGI. CDR3 bases: TGTGCCAGCAGTTACTCGGCAGCTAATGAAAAACTGTTTTTT. Translating gives CASSYSAANEKLFF.

The chain couples TRBV19 to TRBJ2-2; possible D gene TRBD2, 7 bases. Trimming stripped 3 bases from V and 5 bases from J, with 16 bases between. Per the germline V gene, CDR1 is LNHDA and CDR2 is SQIVND (reference sequence). The CDR3 is 16 amino acids. The DNA of the CDR3 is TGTGCCAGTAGTATTGGGGCGGGGGCGCGAACCGGGGAGCTGTTTTTT. Protein: CASSIGAGARTGELFF.

This chain links TRBV7-3 with TRBJ1-1, with D possibly TRBD1 on 6 matching bases. The CDR3 sequence is 14 residues long. The germline V and J ends were trimmed by 3 bases and 5 bases, with 13 bases remaining between them. From germline, CDR1 is SGHTA and CDR2 FQGTGA. CDR3 amino acids: CASSLGGAGTEAFF. CDR3 DNA: TGTGCCAGCAGCTTGGGGGGCGCTGGGACTGAAGCTTTCTTT.

The chain recombines TRBV28 with TRBJ2-1; TRBD2 matches at 8 bases. The germline CDR1 and CDR2 sequences are MDHEN and SYDVKM. V shed 2 bases, J shed 6 bases, and the junction held 9 bases outside the gene matches. The CDR3 length is 16 residues. CDR3 sequence: CASSLTGTRKGNEQFF. The DNA for the CDR3 is TGTGCCAGCAGTTTAACCGGGACTAGAAAGGGCAATGAGCAGTTCTTC.